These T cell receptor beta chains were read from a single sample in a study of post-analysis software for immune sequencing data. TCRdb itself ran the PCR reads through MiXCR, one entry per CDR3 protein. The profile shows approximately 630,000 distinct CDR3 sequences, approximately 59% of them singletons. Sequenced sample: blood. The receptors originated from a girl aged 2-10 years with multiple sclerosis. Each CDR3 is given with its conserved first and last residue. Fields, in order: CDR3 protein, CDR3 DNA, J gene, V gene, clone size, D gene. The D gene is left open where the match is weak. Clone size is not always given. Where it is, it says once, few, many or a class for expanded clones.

CDR3 protein: CASSLWDRISGNIQYF
CDR3 DNA: TGTGCCAGCAGCTTGTGGGACAGGATTTCGGGAAACATTCAGTACTTC
J gene: TRBJ2-4
V gene: TRBV7-9
clone size: -
D gene: TRBD1

CDR3 protein: CSATDHEQYF
CDR3 DNA: TGCAGCGCTACGGATCACGAGCAGTACTTC
J gene: TRBJ2-7
V gene: TRBV29-1
clone size: -
D gene: -

CDR3 protein: CATGGPGSSGANVLTF
CDR3 DNA: TGTGCCACCGGGGGACCGGGGTCCTCTGGGGCCAACGTCCTGACTTTC
J gene: TRBJ2-6
V gene: TRBV24-1
clone size: -
D gene: -

CDR3 protein: CATSRDRTSHEQYF
CDR3 DNA: TGTGCCACCAGCAGAGATAGAACATCCCACGAGCAGTACTTC
J gene: TRBJ2-7
V gene: TRBV15
clone size: -
D gene: -

CDR3 protein: CASSHSGLEAYEQYF
CDR3 DNA: TGTGCCAGCAGCCATTCGGGACTAGAAGCCTACGAGCAGTACTTC
J gene: TRBJ2-7
V gene: TRBV7-3
clone size: few
D gene: TRBD2

CDR3 protein: CASSHGRGRGYTF
CDR3 DNA: TGTGCCAGCAGCCACGGACGGGGCCGTGGCTACACCTTC
J gene: TRBJ1-2
V gene: TRBV7-6
clone size: -
D gene: -

CDR3 protein: CASRQAGPYNEQFF
CDR3 DNA: TGCGCCAGCCGACAGGCAGGCCCCTACAATGAGCAGTTCTTC
J gene: TRBJ2-1
V gene: TRBV10-2
clone size: few
D gene: -

CDR3 protein: CSVGVAGVTDTQYF
CDR3 DNA: TGCAGCGTTGGAGTAGCGGGAGTTACAGATACGCAGTATTTT
J gene: TRBJ2-3
V gene: TRBV29-1
clone size: -
D gene: TRBD2

CDR3 protein: CASSLIGDSYTDTQYF
CDR3 DNA: TGTGCCAGCAGCTTAATTGGGGATAGCTACACAGATACGCAGTATTTT
J gene: TRBJ2-3
V gene: TRBV7-6
clone size: once
D gene: -

CDR3 protein: CASSSRQGDYGHTF
CDR3 DNA: TGTGCCAGCAGTTCCCGACAGGGGGACTATGGCCACACCTTC
J gene: TRBJ1-2
V gene: TRBV6-5
clone size: -
D gene: TRBD1

CDR3 protein: CASSNRTGRLYEQYF
CDR3 DNA: TGTGCCAGCAGCAATCGGACAGGAAGACTCTACGAGCAGTACTTC
J gene: TRBJ2-7
V gene: TRBV11-2
clone size: -
D gene: TRBD1

CDR3 protein: CASSEQYNEQFF
CDR3 DNA: TGTGCCAGCAGTGAGCAGTACAATGAGCAGTTCTTC
J gene: TRBJ2-1
V gene: TRBV25-1
clone size: -
D gene: -

CDR3 protein: CASSFSPSSYEQYF
CDR3 DNA: TGTGCCAGCAGCTTTAGCCCGAGCTCCTACGAGCAGTACTTC
J gene: TRBJ2-7
V gene: TRBV7-2
clone size: few
D gene: -

CDR3 protein: CASSVGGGAETQYF
CDR3 DNA: TGTGCCAGCAGCGTTGGGGGAGGGGCAGAGACCCAGTACTTC
J gene: TRBJ2-5
V gene: TRBV9
clone size: few
D gene: TRBD2

CDR3 protein: CASSFGTTSTDTQYF
CDR3 DNA: TGTGCCAGCAGCTTTGGGACTACCAGCACAGATACGCAGTATTTT
J gene: TRBJ2-3
V gene: TRBV7-2
clone size: few
D gene: TRBD2

CDR3 protein: CATSGDRVSYEQYF
CDR3 DNA: TGTGCCACCAGCGGCGACAGGGTTTCCTACGAGCAGTACTTC
J gene: TRBJ2-7
V gene: TRBV15
clone size: -
D gene: TRBD1

CDR3 protein: CASSERQGTNVLTF
CDR3 DNA: TGTGCCAGCAGTGAACGACAGGGTACCAACGTCCTGACTTTC
J gene: TRBJ2-6
V gene: TRBV28
clone size: few
D gene: TRBD1

CDR3 protein: CAIRDGTSGAYEQYF
CDR3 DNA: TGTGCCATCAGAGACGGGACTAGCGGAGCCTACGAGCAGTACTTC
J gene: TRBJ2-7
V gene: TRBV10-3
clone size: -
D gene: TRBD2

CDR3 protein: CASSDLLYEQYF
CDR3 DNA: TGTGCCAGCAGCGACCTACTATACGAGCAGTACTTC
J gene: TRBJ2-7
V gene: TRBV7-2
clone size: few
D gene: -

CDR3 protein: CASSLNRAPGANVLTF
CDR3 DNA: TGTGCCAGCAGCCTGAACAGGGCCCCTGGGGCCAACGTCCTGACTTTC
J gene: TRBJ2-6
V gene: TRBV5-6
clone size: few
D gene: -

CDR3 protein: CASSLASGGDTQYF
CDR3 DNA: TGTGCCAGCAGCTTAGCGTCGGGCGGGGATACGCAGTATTTT
J gene: TRBJ2-3
V gene: TRBV5-1
clone size: -
D gene: -

CDR3 protein: CSVPTSGNAYEQYF
CDR3 DNA: TGCAGCGTTCCGACTAGCGGGAATGCCTACGAGCAGTACTTC
J gene: TRBJ2-7
V gene: TRBV29-1
clone size: -
D gene: TRBD2

CDR3 protein: CASSYSWGDYGYTF
CDR3 DNA: TGTGCCAGCAGTTACTCATGGGGAGACTATGGCTACACCTTC
J gene: TRBJ1-2
V gene: TRBV6-2/TRBV6-3
clone size: few
D gene: -

CDR3 protein: CASSPPEGEAFF
CDR3 DNA: TGTGCCAGCAGCCCTCCGGAAGGGGAAGCTTTCTTT
J gene: TRBJ1-1
V gene: TRBV7-9
clone size: -
D gene: -

CDR3 protein: CAITEGIPHEQYF
CDR3 DNA: TGTGCCATCACCGAAGGGATCCCCCACGAGCAGTACTTC
J gene: TRBJ2-7
V gene: TRBV10-3
clone size: -
D gene: -

CDR3 protein: CASRATLSNEQFF
CDR3 DNA: TGTGCCAGCAGGGCTACTCTAAGTAATGAGCAGTTCTTC
J gene: TRBJ2-1
V gene: TRBV7-8
clone size: -
D gene: -

CDR3 protein: CASSPFGQISTDTQYF
CDR3 DNA: TGTGCCAGTAGCCCCTTCGGACAGATTAGCACAGATACGCAGTATTTT
J gene: TRBJ2-3
V gene: TRBV19
clone size: -
D gene: -

CDR3 protein: CAITTGQQAEQYF
CDR3 DNA: TGTGCCATCACCACCGGACAACAGGCCGAGCAGTACTTC
J gene: TRBJ2-7
V gene: TRBV10-3
clone size: -
D gene: -

CDR3 protein: CSVETGPSGGYTF
CDR3 DNA: TGCAGCGTTGAGACAGGGCCCTCTGGAGGCTACACCTTC
J gene: TRBJ1-2
V gene: TRBV29-1
clone size: -
D gene: TRBD1

CDR3 protein: CASSAERGGLAGGGSEQYF
CDR3 DNA: TGTGCCAGCAGCGCCGAGCGGGGGGGACTAGCGGGAGGAGGTAGCGAGCAGTACTTC
J gene: TRBJ2-7
V gene: TRBV9
clone size: -
D gene: TRBD2

CDR3 protein: CSVARTGSSTDTQYF
CDR3 DNA: TGCAGCGTTGCACGGACTGGATCTAGCACAGATACGCAGTATTTT
J gene: TRBJ2-3
V gene: TRBV29-1
clone size: few
D gene: -

CDR3 protein: CSAHRDAYEQYF
CDR3 DNA: TGCAGTGCTCACAGGGACGCCTACGAGCAGTACTTC
J gene: TRBJ2-7
V gene: TRBV20-1
clone size: few
D gene: -

CDR3 protein: CAGASETQYF
CDR3 DNA: TGCGCCGGGGCTAGCGAGACCCAGTACTTC
J gene: TRBJ2-5
V gene: TRBV29-1
clone size: -
D gene: -

CDR3 protein: CASSTPGSYEQYF
CDR3 DNA: TGTGCCAGCAGTACCCCCGGATCATACGAGCAGTACTTC
J gene: TRBJ2-7
V gene: TRBV6-5
clone size: once
D gene: -

CDR3 protein: CASSQEAGRTEAFF
CDR3 DNA: TGCGCCAGCAGCCAAGAAGCGGGACGCACTGAAGCTTTCTTT
J gene: TRBJ1-1
V gene: TRBV4-1
clone size: -
D gene: -

CDR3 protein: CATSRDSVGGNEQFF
CDR3 DNA: TGTGCCACCAGCAGAGATTCTGTAGGAGGCAATGAGCAGTTCTTC
J gene: TRBJ2-1
V gene: TRBV15
clone size: -
D gene: -

CDR3 protein: CASSQHMNTEAFF
CDR3 DNA: TGTGCCAGTAGCCAACACATGAACACTGAAGCTTTCTTT
J gene: TRBJ1-1
V gene: TRBV7-3
clone size: few
D gene: -

CDR3 protein: CASSPGLAGGGDTQYF
CDR3 DNA: TGTGCCAGCAGCCCGGGACTAGCGGGAGGGGGAGATACGCAGTATTTT
J gene: TRBJ2-3
V gene: TRBV7-2
clone size: -
D gene: TRBD2

CDR3 protein: CASSLRPLQETQYF
CDR3 DNA: TGTGCCAGCAGTTTAAGACCCCTCCAAGAGACCCAGTACTTC
J gene: TRBJ2-5
V gene: TRBV7-2
clone size: -
D gene: -

CDR3 protein: CASEMTSGGVSYNEQFF
CDR3 DNA: TGTGCCAGCGAGATGACTAGCGGGGGGGTCTCCTACAATGAGCAGTTCTTC
J gene: TRBJ2-1
V gene: TRBV7-2
clone size: few
D gene: TRBD2

CDR3 protein: CASSQEAASTDTQYF
CDR3 DNA: TGTGCCAGCAGCCAAGAAGCAGCTAGCACAGATACGCAGTATTTT
J gene: TRBJ2-3
V gene: TRBV3-1
clone size: few
D gene: -

CDR3 protein: CAISVTGAREQYF
CDR3 DNA: TGTGCCATCAGCGTGACAGGGGCACGCGAGCAGTACTTC
J gene: TRBJ2-7
V gene: TRBV10-3
clone size: -
D gene: TRBD1

CDR3 protein: CSVGDRGYNQPQHF
CDR3 DNA: TGCAGCGTGGGAGACAGGGGATACAATCAGCCCCAGCATTTT
J gene: TRBJ1-5
V gene: TRBV29-1
clone size: -
D gene: TRBD1

CDR3 protein: CASSPQSTGERVTDTQYF
CDR3 DNA: TGCGCCAGCAGCCCCCAATCGACAGGGGAGAGGGTAACAGATACGCAGTATTTT
J gene: TRBJ2-3
V gene: TRBV4-3
clone size: few
D gene: TRBD1

CDR3 protein: CSALPPTGGRNIQYF
CDR3 DNA: TGCAGTGCTCTTCCCCCTACAGGGGGCAGGAACATTCAGTACTTC
J gene: TRBJ2-4
V gene: TRBV20-1
clone size: few
D gene: TRBD1

CDR3 protein: CASSLEGTTDTQYF
CDR3 DNA: TGCGCCAGCAGCTTGGAGGGGACCACAGATACGCAGTATTTT
J gene: TRBJ2-3
V gene: TRBV5-1
clone size: few
D gene: -

CDR3 protein: CASSEETRGHAFF
CDR3 DNA: TGTGCCAGCAGTGAAGAGACCAGGGGGCACGCTTTCTTT
J gene: TRBJ1-1
V gene: TRBV6-1
clone size: few
D gene: TRBD1

CDR3 protein: CASSLGGGPPSQDTQYF
CDR3 DNA: TGCGCCAGCAGCTTGGGGGGCGGGCCCCCCTCACAGGATACGCAGTATTTT
J gene: TRBJ2-3
V gene: TRBV5-1
clone size: -
D gene: -

CDR3 protein: CVTTSGDNEQFF
CDR3 DNA: TGCGTTACGACTAGCGGTGACAATGAGCAGTTCTTC
J gene: TRBJ2-1
V gene: TRBV5-1
clone size: -
D gene: TRBD2